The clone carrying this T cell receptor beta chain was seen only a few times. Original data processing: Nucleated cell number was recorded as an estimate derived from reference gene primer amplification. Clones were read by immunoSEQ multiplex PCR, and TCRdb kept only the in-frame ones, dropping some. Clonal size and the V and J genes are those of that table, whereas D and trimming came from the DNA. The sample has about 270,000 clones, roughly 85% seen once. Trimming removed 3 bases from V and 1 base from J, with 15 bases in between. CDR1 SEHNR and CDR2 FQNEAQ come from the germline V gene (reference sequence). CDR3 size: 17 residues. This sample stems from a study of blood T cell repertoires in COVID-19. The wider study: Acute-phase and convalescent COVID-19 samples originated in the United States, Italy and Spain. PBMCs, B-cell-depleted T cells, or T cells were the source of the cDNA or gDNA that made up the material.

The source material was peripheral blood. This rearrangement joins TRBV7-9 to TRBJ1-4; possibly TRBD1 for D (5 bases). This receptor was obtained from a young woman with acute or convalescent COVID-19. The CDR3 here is CASSFTPGGRTNEKLFF. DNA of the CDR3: TGTGCCAGCAGCTTTACTCCCGGGGGACGAACTAATGAAAAACTGTTTTTT.